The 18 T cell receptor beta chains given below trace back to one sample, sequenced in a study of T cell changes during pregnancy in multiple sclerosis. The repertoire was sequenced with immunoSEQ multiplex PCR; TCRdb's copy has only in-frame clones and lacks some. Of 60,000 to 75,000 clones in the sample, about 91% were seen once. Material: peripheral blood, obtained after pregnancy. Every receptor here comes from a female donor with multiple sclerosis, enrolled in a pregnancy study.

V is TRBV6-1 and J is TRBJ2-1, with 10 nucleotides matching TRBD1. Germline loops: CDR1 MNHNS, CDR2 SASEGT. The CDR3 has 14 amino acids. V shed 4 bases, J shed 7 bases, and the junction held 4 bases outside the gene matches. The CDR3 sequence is CASSGRDRGNEQFF. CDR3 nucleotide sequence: TGTGCCAGCAGTGGCCGGGACAGGGGTAATGAGCAGTTCTTC.

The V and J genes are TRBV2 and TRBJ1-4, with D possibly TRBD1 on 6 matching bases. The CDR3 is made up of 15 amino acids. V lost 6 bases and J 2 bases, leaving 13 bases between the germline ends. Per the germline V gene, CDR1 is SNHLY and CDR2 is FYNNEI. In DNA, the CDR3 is TGTGCCAGCAGGATAGGTGGGGGCACTAATGAAAAACTGTTTTTT. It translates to CASRIGGGTNEKLFF. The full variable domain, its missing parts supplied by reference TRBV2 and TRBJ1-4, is EPEVTQTPSHQVTQMGQEVILRCVPISNHLYFYWYRQILGQKVEFLVSFYNNEISEKSEIFDDQFSVERPDGSNFTLKIRSTKLEDSAMYFCASRIGGGTNEKLFFGSGTQLSVL.

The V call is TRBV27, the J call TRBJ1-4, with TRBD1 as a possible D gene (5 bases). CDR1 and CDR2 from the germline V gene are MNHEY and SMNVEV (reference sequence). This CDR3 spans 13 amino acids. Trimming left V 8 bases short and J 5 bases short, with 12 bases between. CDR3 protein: CASGKGLNEKLFF. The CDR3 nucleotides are TGTGCCAGCGGTAAGGGGTTGAATGAAAAACTGTTTTTT.

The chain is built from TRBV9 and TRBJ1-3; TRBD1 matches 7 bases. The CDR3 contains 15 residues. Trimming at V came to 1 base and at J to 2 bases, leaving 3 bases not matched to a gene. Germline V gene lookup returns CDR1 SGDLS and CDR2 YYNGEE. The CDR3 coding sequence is TGTGCCAGCAGCGTATCACAGGGGCCTGGAAACACCATATATTTT. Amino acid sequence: CASSVSQGPGNTIYF.

CDR3 region: CASSLETGGFTNTEAFF. In DNA form, the CDR3 reads TGTGCCAGCAGCTTAGAGACAGGGGGCTTCACTAACACTGAAGCTTTCTTT. The genes are TRBV11-2 and TRBJ1-1; 10 bases are shared with TRBD1. This CDR3 comprises 17 residues. CDR1 is SGHAT, CDR2 FQNNGV, per germline. The junction had 6 bases not matched to a gene; V was cut back by 0 bases and J by 2 bases.

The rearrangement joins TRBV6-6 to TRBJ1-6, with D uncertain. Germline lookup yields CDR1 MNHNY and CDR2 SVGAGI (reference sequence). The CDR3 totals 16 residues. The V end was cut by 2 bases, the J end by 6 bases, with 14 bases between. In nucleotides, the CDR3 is TGTGCCAGCAGTTACGGTGAAGGGAGGAGTAATTCACCCCTCCACTTT. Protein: CASSYGEGRSNSPLHF.

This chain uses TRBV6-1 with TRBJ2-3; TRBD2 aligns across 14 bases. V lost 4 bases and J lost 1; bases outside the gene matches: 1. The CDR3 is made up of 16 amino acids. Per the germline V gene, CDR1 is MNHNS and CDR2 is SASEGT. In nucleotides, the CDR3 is TGTGCCAGCAGTGTGGGACTAGCGGGGGGCACAGATACGCAGTATTTT. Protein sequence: CASSVGLAGGTDTQYF.

CDR3 coding DNA: TGTGCCAGCAGCCACACGACTAGCGGGCTAGCCAAAAACATTCAGTACTTC. It is translated as CASSHTTSGLAKNIQYF. The genes are TRBV4-2 and TRBJ2-4; 10 positions match TRBD2. Losses at the gene ends were 3 bases for V and 0 bases for J; bases not matched to a gene: 5. Germline CDR1 is LGHNA and CDR2 is YNFKEQ. The CDR3 consists of 17 residues.

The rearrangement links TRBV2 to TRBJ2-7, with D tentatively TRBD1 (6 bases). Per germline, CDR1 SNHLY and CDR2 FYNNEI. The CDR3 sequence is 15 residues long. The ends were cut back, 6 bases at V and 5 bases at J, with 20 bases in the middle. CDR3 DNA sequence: TGTGCCAGCAGGGAAACTACAGGGTCCCTCGACGAGCAGTACTTC. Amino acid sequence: CASRETTGSLDEQYF.

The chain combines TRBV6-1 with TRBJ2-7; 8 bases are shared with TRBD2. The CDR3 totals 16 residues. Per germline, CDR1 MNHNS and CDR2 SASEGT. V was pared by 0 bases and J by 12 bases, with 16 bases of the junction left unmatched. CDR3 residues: CASSEALPGTGGTPYF. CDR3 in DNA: TGTGCCAGCAGTGAAGCGCTTCCGGGCACGGGGGGGACGCCGTACTTC.

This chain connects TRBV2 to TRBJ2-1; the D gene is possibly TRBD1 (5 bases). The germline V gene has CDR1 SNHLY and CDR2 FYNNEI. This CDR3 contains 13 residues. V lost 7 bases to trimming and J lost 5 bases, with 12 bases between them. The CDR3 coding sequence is TGTGCCAGCACCCAGGAAGGGGACAATGAGCAGTTCTTC. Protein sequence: CASTQEGDNEQFF.

CDR3 nucleotides: TGTGCCACTGCGGTCCCAGCCACCTCTCTACACACCATATATTTT. Translation: CATAVPATSLHTIYF. The chain has TRBV6-6 and TRBJ1-3; no clear D. Looked up from germline, CDR1 is MNHNY and CDR2 is SVGAGI (reference sequence). Deletions cut 10 bases from V and 8 bases from J, with 24 bases between. The length of the CDR3 is 15 residues.

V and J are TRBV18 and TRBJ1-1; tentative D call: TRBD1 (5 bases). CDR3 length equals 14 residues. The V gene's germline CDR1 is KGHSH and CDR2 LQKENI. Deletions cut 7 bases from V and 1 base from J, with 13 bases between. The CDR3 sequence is CASFKTGGNTEAFF. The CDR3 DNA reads TGTGCCAGCTTCAAAACGGGGGGGAACACTGAAGCTTTCTTT.

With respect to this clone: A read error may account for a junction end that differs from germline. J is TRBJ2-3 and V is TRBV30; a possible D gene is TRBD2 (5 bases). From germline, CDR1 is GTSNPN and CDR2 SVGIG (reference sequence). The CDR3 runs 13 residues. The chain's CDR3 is CARSPGSTDTQYF. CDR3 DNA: TGTGCCCGGAGCCCGGGAAGCACAGATACGCAGTATTTT.

The CDR3 DNA follows: TGCAGCGTCTTGCGGACAGGGGGCCCCAACGAGCAGTACTTC. Translated: CSVLRTGGPNEQYF. This rearrangement joins TRBV29-1 to TRBJ2-7, with 11 nucleotides matching TRBD1. The junction had 9 bases not matched to a gene; V was cut back by 6 bases and J by 5 bases. The CDR3 has 14 amino acids. Germline loops: CDR1 SQVTM, CDR2 ANQGSEA.

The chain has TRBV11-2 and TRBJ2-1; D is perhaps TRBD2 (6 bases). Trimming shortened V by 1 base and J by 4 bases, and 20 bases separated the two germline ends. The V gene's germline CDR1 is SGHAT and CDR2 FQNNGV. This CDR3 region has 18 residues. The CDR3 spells CASSLVSFEAGPYNEQFF. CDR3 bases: TGTGCCAGCAGCTTAGTATCCTTCGAAGCGGGCCCTTACAATGAGCAGTTCTTC. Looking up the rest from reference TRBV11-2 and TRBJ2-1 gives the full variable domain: EAGVAQSPRYKIIEKRQSVAFWCNPISGHATLYWYQQILGQGPKLLIQFQNNGVVDDSQLPKDRFSAERLKGVDSTLKIQPAKLEDSAVYLCASSLVSFEAGPYNEQFFGPGTRLTVL.

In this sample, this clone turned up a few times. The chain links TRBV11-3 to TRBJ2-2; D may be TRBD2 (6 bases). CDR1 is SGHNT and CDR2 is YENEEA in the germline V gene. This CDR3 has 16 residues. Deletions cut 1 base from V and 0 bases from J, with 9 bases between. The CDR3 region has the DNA TGTGCCAGCAGCTTAGGAGGAGGGCCGAACACCGGGGAGCTGTTTTTT. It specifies CASSLGGGPNTGELFF.

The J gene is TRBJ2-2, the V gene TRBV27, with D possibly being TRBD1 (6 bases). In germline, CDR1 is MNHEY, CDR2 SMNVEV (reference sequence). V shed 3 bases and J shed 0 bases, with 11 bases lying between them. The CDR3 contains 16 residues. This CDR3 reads CASSFLDSPNTGELFF. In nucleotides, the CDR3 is TGTGCCAGCAGTTTCCTGGACAGCCCGAACACCGGGGAGCTGTTTTTT.